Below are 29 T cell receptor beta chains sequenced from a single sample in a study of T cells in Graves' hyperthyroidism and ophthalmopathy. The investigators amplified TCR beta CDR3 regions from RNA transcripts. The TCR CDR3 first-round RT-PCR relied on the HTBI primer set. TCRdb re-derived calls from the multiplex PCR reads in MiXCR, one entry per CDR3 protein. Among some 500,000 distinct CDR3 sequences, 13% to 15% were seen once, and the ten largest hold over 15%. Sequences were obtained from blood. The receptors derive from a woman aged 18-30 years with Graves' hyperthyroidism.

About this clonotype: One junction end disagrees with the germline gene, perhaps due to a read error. The CDR3 DNA follows: TGTGCCAGCAGCTTGGGAGGGGTACCAGAGACCCAGTACTTC. Protein product: CASSLGGVPETQYF. The chain couples TRBV5-1 to TRBJ2-5, with 7 bases identical to TRBD2. Germline loops: CDR1 SGHRS, CDR2 YFSETQ. The CDR3 runs to 14 residues.

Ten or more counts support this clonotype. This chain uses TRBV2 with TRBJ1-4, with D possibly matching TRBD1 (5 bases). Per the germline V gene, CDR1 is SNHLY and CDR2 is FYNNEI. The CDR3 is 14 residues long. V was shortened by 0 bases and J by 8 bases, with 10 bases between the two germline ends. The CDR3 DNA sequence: TGTGCCAGCAGTGAAGCGGGACTCAACGAAAAACTGTTTTTT. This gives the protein CASSEAGLNEKLFF.

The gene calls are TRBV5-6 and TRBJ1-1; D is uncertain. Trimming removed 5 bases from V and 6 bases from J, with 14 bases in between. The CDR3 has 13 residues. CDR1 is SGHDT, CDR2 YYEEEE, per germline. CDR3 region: CASRSAGRAEAFF. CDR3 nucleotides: TGTGCCAGCAGATCAGCGGGAAGGGCTGAAGCTTTCTTT.

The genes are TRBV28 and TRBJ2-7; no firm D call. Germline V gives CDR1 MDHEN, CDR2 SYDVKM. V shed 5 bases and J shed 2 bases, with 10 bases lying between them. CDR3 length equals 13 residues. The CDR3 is CASSTPSPYEQYF. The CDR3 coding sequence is TGTGCCAGCAGTACCCCCAGTCCCTACGAGCAGTACTTC.

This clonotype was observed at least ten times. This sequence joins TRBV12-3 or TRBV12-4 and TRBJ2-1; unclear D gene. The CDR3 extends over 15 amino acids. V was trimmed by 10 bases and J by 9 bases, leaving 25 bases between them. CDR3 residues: CATSPGSPGFGEQFF. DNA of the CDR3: TGTGCCACCTCCCCCGGCAGCCCCGGCTTTGGTGAGCAGTTCTTC.

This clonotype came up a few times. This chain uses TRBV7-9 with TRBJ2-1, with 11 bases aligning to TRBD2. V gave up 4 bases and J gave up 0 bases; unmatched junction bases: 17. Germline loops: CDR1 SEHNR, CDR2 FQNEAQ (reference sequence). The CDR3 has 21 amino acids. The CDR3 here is CASSSNRRGLAAATSYNEQFF. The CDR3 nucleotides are TGTGCCAGCAGCTCAAACCGCCGGGGACTAGCGGCTGCGACCTCCTACAATGAGCAGTTCTTC.

CDR3 loop: CATSDAKTQYF. In DNA form, the CDR3 reads TGTGCCACCAGTGATGCAAAGACCCAGTACTTC. The chain couples TRBV24-1 to TRBJ2-5; D unresolved. Germline CDR1 and CDR2: KGHDR and SFDVKD. CDR3 size: 11 residues. Trimming stripped 3 bases from V and 6 bases from J, with 4 bases between.

The CDR3 DNA is TGCAGTGCTAAGCCGGGACAGCGCAACTATGGCTACACCTTC. Translating it yields CSAKPGQRNYGYTF. V is TRBV20-1 and J is TRBJ1-2; 7 bases fit TRBD1. The V segment lost 4 bases and the J segment 2 bases; nucleotides outside the gene matches: 7. Germline V gene lookup returns CDR1 DFQATT and CDR2 SNEGSKA (reference sequence). The CDR3 contains 14 residues.

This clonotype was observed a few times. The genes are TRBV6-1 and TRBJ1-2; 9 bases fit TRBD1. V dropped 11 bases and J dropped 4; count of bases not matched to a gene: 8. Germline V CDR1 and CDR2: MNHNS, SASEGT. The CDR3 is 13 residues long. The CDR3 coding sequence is TGTGCCTCCCCTGGGGACAGGGTCTATGGCTACACCTTC. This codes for CASPGDRVYGYTF.

The CDR3: CASSGRNEEQFF. In nucleotides, the CDR3 is TGTGCCAGCAGCGGCCGGAACGAAGAGCAGTTCTTC. The chain recombines TRBV11-2 with TRBJ2-1; D gene uncertain. CDR1 is SGHAT and CDR2 is FQNNGV in the germline V gene. The CDR3 runs to 12 residues. Trimming pared 5 bases from V and 10 bases from J, leaving 12 bases between.

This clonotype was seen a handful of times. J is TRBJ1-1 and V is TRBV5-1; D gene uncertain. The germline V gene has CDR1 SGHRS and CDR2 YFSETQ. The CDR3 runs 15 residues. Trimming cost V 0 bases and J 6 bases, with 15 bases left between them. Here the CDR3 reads CASSLDWPTGAEAFF. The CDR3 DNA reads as TGCGCCAGCAGCTTGGATTGGCCTACGGGCGCTGAAGCTTTCTTT.

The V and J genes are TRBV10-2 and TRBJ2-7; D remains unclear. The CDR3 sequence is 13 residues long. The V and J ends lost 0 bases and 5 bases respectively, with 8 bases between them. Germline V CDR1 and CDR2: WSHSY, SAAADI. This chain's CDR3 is CASSESWADEQYV. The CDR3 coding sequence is TGCGCCAGCAGTGAGTCGTGGGCGGACGAGCAGTACGTC.

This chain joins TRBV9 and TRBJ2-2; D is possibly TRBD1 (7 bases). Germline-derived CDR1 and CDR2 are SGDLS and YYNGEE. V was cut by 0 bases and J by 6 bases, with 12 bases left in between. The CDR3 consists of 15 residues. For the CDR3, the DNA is TGTGCCAGCAGCGTAGAATCCAGGGGGGCCGGGGAGCTGTTTTTT. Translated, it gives CASSVESRGAGELFF.

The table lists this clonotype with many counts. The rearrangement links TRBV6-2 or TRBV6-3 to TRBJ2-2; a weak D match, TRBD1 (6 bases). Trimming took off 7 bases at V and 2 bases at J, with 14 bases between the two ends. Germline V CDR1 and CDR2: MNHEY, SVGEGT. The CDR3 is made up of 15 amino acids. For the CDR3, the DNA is TGTGCCAGCATTTTCGGGACAACAAACACCGGGGAGCTGTTTTTT. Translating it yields CASIFGTTNTGELFF.

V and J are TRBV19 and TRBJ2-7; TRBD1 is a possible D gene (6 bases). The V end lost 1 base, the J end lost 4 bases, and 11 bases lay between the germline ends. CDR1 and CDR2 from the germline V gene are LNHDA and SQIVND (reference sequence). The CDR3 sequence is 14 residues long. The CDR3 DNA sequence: TGTGCCAGTAGTATAGGGACAGCTGTGTACGAGCAGTACTTC. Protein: CASSIGTAVYEQYF.

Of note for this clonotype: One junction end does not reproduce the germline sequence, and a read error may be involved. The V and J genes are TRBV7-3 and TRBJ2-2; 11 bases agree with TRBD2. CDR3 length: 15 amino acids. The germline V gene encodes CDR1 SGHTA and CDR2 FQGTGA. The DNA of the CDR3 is TGTGCCGGCAGATTAGCGGGAGGGAACACCGGGGAGCTATTTTTT. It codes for CAGRLAGGNTGELFF.

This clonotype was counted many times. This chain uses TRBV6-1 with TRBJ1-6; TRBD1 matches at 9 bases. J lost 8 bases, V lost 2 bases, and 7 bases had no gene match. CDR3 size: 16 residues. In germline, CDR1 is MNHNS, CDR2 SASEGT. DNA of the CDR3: TGTGCCAGCAGTGAATCCTGGACAGGGGTGGATTCACCCCTCCACTTT. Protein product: CASSESWTGVDSPLHF.

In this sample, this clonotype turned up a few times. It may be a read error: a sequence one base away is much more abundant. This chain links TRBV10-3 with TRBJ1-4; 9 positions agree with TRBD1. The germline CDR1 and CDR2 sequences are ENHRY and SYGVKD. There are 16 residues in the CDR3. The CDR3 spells CAISAWGGQGNEELFF. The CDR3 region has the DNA TGTGCCATCAGTGCTTGGGGCGGACAGGGGAATGAAGAACTGTTTTTT.

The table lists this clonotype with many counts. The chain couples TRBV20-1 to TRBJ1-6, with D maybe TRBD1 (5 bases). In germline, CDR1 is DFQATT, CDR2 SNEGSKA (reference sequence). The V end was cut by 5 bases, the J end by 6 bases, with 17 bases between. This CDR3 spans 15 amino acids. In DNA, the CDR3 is TGCAGTGCTCCCCCCGCAGGGCCGTCTAATTCACCCCTCCACTTT. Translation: CSAPPAGPSNSPLHF.

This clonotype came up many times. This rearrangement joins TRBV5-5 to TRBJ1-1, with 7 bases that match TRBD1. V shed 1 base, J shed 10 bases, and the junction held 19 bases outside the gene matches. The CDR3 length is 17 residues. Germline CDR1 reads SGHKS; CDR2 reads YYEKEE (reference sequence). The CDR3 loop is CASSLIRFGTERAGAFF. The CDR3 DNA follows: TGTGCCAGCAGCTTGATCCGTTTTGGGACAGAAAGGGCGGGAGCTTTCTTT.

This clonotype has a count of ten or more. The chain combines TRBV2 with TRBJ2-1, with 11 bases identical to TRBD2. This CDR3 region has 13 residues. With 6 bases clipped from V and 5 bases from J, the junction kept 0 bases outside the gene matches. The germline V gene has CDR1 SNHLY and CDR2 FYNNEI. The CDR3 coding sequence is TGTGCCAGCAGACTAGCGGGAGACAATGAGCAGTTCTTC. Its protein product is CASRLAGDNEQFF.

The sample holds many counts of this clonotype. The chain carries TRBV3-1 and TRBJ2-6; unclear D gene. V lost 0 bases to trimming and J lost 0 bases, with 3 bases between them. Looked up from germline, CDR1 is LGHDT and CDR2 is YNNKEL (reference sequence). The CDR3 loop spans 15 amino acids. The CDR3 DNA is TGTGCCAGCAGCCAAGAGGTCTCTGGGGCCAACGTCCTGACTTTC. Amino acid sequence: CASSQEVSGANVLTF.

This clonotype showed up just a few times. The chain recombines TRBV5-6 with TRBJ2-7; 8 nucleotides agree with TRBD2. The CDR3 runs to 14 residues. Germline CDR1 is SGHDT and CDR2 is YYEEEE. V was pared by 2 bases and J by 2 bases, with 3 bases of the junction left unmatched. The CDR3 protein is CASSFTSGTYEQYF. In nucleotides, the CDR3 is TGTGCCAGCAGCTTCACTAGCGGCACCTACGAGCAGTACTTC.

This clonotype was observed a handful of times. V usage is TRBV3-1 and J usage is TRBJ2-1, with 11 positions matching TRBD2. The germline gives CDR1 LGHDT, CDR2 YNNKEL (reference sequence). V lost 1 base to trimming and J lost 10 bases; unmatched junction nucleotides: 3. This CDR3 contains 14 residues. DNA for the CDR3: TGTGCCAGCAGCCAAGTACGACTAGCGGGAGAGCAGTTCTTC. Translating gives CASSQVRLAGEQFF.

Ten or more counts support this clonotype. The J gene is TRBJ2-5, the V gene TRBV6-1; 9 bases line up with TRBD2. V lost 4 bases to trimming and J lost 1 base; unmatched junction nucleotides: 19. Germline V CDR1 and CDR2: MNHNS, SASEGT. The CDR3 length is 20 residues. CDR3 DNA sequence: TGTGCCAGCAGTGCAGGCAAGGCGATCGGTCTAGCGGGGCTCCAAGAGACCCAGTACTTC. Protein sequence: CASSAGKAIGLAGLQETQYF.

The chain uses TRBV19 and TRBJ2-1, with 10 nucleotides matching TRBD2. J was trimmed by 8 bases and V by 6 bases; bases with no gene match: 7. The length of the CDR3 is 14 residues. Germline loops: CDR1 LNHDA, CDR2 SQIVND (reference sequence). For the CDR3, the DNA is TGTGCCAGTAGCGGGACTAGCGTTCGCGATGAGCAGTTCTTC. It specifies CASSGTSVRDEQFF.

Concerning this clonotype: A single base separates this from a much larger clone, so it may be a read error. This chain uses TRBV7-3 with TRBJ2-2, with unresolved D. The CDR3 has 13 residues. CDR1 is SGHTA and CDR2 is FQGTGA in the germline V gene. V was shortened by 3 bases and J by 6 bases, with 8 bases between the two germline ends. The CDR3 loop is CASSFRLSGELFF. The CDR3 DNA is TGTGCCAGCAGCTTCAGACTCTCCGGGGAGCTGTTTTTT.

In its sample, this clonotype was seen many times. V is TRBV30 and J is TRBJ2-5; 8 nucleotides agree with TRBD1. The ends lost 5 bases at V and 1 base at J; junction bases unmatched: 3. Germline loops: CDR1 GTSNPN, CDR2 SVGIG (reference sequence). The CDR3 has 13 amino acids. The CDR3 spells CAWGQGVQETQYF. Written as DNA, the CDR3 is TGTGCCTGGGGACAGGGAGTCCAAGAGACCCAGTACTTC. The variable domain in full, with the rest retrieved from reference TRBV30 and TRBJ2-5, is SQTIHQWPATLVQPVGSPLSLECTVEGTSNPNLYWYRQAAGRGLQLLFYSVGIGQISSEVPQNLSASRPQDRQFILSSKKLLLSDSGFYLCAWGQGVQETQYFGPGTRLLVL.

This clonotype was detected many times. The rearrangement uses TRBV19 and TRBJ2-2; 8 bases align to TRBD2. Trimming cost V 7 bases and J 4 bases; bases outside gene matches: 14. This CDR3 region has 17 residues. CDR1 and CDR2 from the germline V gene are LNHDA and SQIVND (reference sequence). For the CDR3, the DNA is TGTGCCAGTACACCAGCGGGAGCCCGCACCCTCACCGGGGAGCTGTTTTTT. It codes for CASTPAGARTLTGELFF.